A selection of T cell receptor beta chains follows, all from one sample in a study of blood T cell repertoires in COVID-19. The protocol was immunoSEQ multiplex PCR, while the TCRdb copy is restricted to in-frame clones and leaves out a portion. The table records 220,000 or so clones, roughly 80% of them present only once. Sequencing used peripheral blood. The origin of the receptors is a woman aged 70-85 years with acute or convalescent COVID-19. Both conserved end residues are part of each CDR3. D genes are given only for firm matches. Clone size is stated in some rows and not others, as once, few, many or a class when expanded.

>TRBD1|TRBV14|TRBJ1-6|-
TGTGCCAGCAGCCAAGAAATCGGCAGGGGGGCTTCACCCCTCCACTTT
CASSQEIGRGASPLHF
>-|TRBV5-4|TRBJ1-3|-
TGTGCCAGCAGCTTGGCGGGGTTAAACACCATATATTTT
CASSLAGLNTIYF
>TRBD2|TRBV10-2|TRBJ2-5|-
TGCGCCAGCAGCCGTCGAGCGGGAGGGCCTGAGACCCAGTACTTC
CASSRRAGGPETQYF
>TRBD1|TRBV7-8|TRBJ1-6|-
TGTGCCAGCAGCTCAGGACAGGGAGCGAGTTCACCCCTCCACTTT
CASSSGQGASSPLHF
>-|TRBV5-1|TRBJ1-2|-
TGCGCCAGCAGCTTGAATCAGGGCACAAACAACTATGGCTACACCTTC
CASSLNQGTNNYGYTF
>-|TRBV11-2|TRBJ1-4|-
TGTGCCAGCAGCTCGCATCAGGGGGAAAAACTGTTTTTT
CASSSHQGEKLFF
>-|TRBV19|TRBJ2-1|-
TGTGCCAGTAGTATGGGCAGTGCCCTTGTTGTTGAGCAGTTCTTC
CASSMGSALVVEQFF
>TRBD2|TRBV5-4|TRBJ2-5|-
TGTGCCAGCAGCGACCGGACTAGCGGGGCACAAGAGACCCAGTACTTC
CASSDRTSGAQETQYF
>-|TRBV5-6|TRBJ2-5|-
TGTGCCAGCAGCTTGGGGGCAGGGAGGCGTGAGACCCAGTACTTC
CASSLGAGRRETQYF
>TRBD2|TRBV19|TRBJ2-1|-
TGTGCCAGTAGTATAGTACTAGCGGGAGGGCGCTCCCAATATGACAATGAGCAGTTCTTC
CASSIVLAGGRSQYDNEQFF
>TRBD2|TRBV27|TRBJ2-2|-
TGTGCCAGCAGTATACGACTAGCGGGAGTTCCCGGGGAGCTGTTTTTT
CASSIRLAGVPGELFF
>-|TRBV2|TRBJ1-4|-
TGTGCCAGCAGCACCAATTTGGGACAAGTAAAACTGTTTTTT
CASSTNLGQVKLFF
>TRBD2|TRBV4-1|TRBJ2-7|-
TGCGCCGGCAGCCAAGTATCCACTCGACTAGCGGGAGCCTACGAGCAGTACTTC
CAGSQVSTRLAGAYEQYF
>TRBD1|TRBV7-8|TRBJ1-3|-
TGTGCCAGCAGCTCCGCAGCGACAGGGGGCTCAGGAAACACCATATATTTT
CASSSAATGGSGNTIYF
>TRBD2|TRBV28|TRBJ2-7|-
TGTGCCAGCAGTAGAACAGGGACTAGCGGGAGTTCCGAGCAGTACTTC
CASSRTGTSGSSEQYF
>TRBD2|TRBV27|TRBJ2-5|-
TGTGCCAGCAGTTTAGATGGTAGCGGGAGTAGGGAGACCCAGTACTTC
CASSLDGSGSRETQYF
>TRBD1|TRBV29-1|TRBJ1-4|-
TGCAGCGTTACAGGGGGTGATAATGAAAAACTGTTTTTT
CSVTGGDNEKLFF
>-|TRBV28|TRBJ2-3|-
TGTGCCAGCAGTTTACAGGGATGGGCAGATACGCAGTATTTT
CASSLQGWADTQYF
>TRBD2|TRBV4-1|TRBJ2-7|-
TGCGCCAGCAGCCACACTAGCGGGAGAGGCTACGAGCAGTACTTC
CASSHTSGRGYEQYF
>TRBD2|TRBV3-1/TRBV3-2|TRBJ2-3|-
TGTGCCAGCAGCCCTGGCGGGGGAGATACGCAGTATTTT
CASSPGGGDTQYF
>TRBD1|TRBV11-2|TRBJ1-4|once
TGTGCCAGCAGCTTTGGGACAGGCCCTGCAACTAATGAAAAACTGTTTTTT
CASSFGTGPATNEKLFF
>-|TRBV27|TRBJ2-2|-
TGTGCCAGCAGTTTACGCCTGGGGCAAAGTTCGAACACCGGGGAGCTGTTTTTT
CASSLRLGQSSNTGELFF
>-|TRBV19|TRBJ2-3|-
TGTGCCAGTCAAGTATTTCCCCCAGGGAACACAGATACGCAGTATTTT
CASQVFPPGNTDTQYF
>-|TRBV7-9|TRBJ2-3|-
TGTGCCAGCAGCTCCAGGGCCGACACAGATACGCAGTATTTT
CASSSRADTDTQYF
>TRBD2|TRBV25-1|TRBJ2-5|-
TGTGCCAGCAGTGAATATATGCCGGCGGGAGGGGAGACCCAGTACTTC
CASSEYMPAGGETQYF
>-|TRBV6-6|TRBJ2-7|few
TGTGCCAGCAGTTCCGCACTGGGCGGGGACGAGCAGTACTTC
CASSSALGGDEQYF
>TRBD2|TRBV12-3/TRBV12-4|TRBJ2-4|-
TGTGCCAGCAGTTTATATGGGGGGGGTTTGCAGTACTTC
CASSLYGGGLQYF
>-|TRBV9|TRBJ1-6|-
TGTGCCAGCAGCCGGGGATTCGATAATTCACCCCTCCACTTT
CASSRGFDNSPLHF
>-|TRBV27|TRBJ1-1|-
TGTGCCAGCAGTTCCCCCCGGGAGTCCATGAACACTGAAGCTTTCTTT
CASSSPRESMNTEAFF
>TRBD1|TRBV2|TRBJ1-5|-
TGTGCCAGCAGAGGGGACAGTCCCAATCAGCCCCAGCATTTT
CASRGDSPNQPQHF
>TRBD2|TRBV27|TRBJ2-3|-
TGTGCCAGCAGTCCCGCTGGAGCGGGAGTATCAGATACGCAGTATTTT
CASSPAGAGVSDTQYF
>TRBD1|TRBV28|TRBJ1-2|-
TGTGCCAGCAGTTCGCTAACAGGGGCCAGGAACTATGGCTACACCTTC
CASSSLTGARNYGYTF
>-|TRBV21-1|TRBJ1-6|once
TGTGCCAGCAGTCGGGACTCCCCCCATAATTCACCCCTCCACTTT
CASSRDSPHNSPLHF
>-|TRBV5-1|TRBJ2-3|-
TGCGCCAGCAGCCTGGAAGGGGGAGCGGCAGATACGCAGTATTTT
CASSLEGGAADTQYF
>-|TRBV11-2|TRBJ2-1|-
TGTGCCAGCACCACGAGCCACCAATACAATGAGCAGTTCTTC
CASTTSHQYNEQFF
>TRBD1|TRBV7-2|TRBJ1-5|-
TGTGCCAGCAGCTTAGGGACAGGGGGCTATCAGCCCCAGCATTTT
CASSLGTGGYQPQHF
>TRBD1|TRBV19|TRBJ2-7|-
TGTGCCAGTAGCCGAGACCGGGACAGGTTCCCCTACGAGCAGTACTTC
CASSRDRDRFPYEQYF
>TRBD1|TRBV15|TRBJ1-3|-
TGTGCCACCAGCAGAGGATTCAGGGGGACGGGAAACACCATATATTTT
CATSRGFRGTGNTIYF
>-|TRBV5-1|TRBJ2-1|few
TGCGCCAGCAGCTTCGGGGGTTCCTACAATGAGCAGTTCTTC
CASSFGGSYNEQFF
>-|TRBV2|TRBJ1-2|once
TGTGCCAGCAGTGAAACCGGGAACTATGGCTACACCTTC
CASSETGNYGYTF
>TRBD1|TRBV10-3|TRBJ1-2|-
TGTGCCATCAGTGCCCGGGACAGGAGAGCGAGGAACTATGGCTACACCTTC
CAISARDRRARNYGYTF
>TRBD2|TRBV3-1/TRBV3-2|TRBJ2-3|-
TGTGCCAGCAGCCCCGGGACTAGCGGGAACATAGATACGCAGTATTTT
CASSPGTSGNIDTQYF
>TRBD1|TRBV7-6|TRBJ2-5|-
TGTGCCAGCAGCTTAGGTCCTGGACAGGGAGAGACCCAGTACTTC
CASSLGPGQGETQYF
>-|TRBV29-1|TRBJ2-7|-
TGCAGTGCAGGGGTTAGCTCCTACGAGCAGTACTTC
CSAGVSSYEQYF
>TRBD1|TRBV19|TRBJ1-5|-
TGTGCCAGTAGTACGGGACAGGTCGGGGGCTATAGCAATCAGCCCCAGCATTTT
CASSTGQVGGYSNQPQHF
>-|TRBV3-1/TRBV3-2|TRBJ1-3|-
TGTGCCAGCACTAAGACAGCGTCTTTATCTGGAAACACCATATATTTT
CASTKTASLSGNTIYF
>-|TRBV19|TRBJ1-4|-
TGTGCCAGTAGTACCCAGTACAGGAATGAAAAACTGTTTTTT
CASSTQYRNEKLFF
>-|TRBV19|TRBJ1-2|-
TGTGCCAGTAGCTCACGCCCGGGGAGGCACTATGGCTACACCTTC
CASSSRPGRHYGYTF
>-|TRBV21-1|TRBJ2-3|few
TGTGCCAGCAGCAAGGACTGCAGGGACGGGAGGGACACAGATACGCAGTATTTT
CASSKDCRDGRDTDTQYF
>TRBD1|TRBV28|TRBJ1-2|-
TGTGCCAGCAGCCGGACAGGGTATAACTATGGCTACACCTTC
CASSRTGYNYGYTF
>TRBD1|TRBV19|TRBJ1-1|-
TGTGCCAGTAGCAGAGGACAGGGCTCCGAAGCTTTCTTT
CASSRGQGSEAFF
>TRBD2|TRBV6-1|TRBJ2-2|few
TGTGCCAGCAGTGTCTCCGGGACATCTGGGACTAGCGGGAGGTCCGGGGAGCTGTTTTTT
CASSVSGTSGTSGRSGELFF
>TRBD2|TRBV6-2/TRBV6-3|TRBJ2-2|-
TGTGCCAGCAGTAGACGGGCGGGAGGGACGAACACCGGGGAGCTGTTTTTT
CASSRRAGGTNTGELFF
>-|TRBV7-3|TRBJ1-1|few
TGTGCCAGCAGCCTTCAGGAAAACACTGAAGCTTTCTTT
CASSLQENTEAFF
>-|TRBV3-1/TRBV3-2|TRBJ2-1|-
TGTGCCAGCAGCCAAGCTGCGGTTCTCAATGAGCAGTTCTTC
CASSQAAVLNEQFF
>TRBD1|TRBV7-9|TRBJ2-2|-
TGTGCCAGCAGCCCAGGGGGCCTGACAGGGTACACCGGGGAGCTGTTTTTT
CASSPGGLTGYTGELFF
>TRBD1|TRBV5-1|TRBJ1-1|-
TGCGCCAGCAGCTTGGTGACAGGGGGCGACACTGAAGCTTTCTTT
CASSLVTGGDTEAFF
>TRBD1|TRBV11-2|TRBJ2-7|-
TGTGCCAGCAGCATGAGACAGGGCTACGAGCAGTACTTC
CASSMRQGYEQYF
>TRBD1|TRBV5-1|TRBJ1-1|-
TGCGCCAGCAGCTTGGCGGGGACAGTGAACACTGAAGCTTTCTTT
CASSLAGTVNTEAFF